The 25 T cell receptor beta chains given below trace back to one sample, sequenced in a study of T cell responses to AZD1222 COVID-19 vaccine. Some clones are missing from TCRdb's copy, which holds only in-frame ones; the method was immunoSEQ multiplex PCR. The table includes around 150,000 clones, approximately 94% detected once. The material was peripheral blood, obtained 28 days after the second AZD1222 dose. Every receptor here comes from an adult who received the AZD1222 COVID-19 vaccine.

The chain is built from TRBV18 and TRBJ2-1; 12 nucleotides line up with TRBD2. CDR3 length: 17 residues. CDR1 KGHSH and CDR2 LQKENI come from the germline V gene. J gave up 7 bases and V 8 bases, and 15 bases lay outside the gene matches. The CDR3 nucleotides are TGTGCCAGCACAACACTGGGACTAGCGGGCAAACGGAATGAGCAGTTCTTC. Translation: CASTTLGLAGKRNEQFF.

The gene calls are TRBV27 and TRBJ2-7; TRBD2 might be the D (5 bases). Germline-derived CDR1 and CDR2 are MNHEY and SMNVEV (reference sequence). The germline V and J ends were trimmed by 6 bases and 2 bases, with 17 bases remaining between them. CDR3 length equals 15 residues. In nucleotides, the CDR3 is TGTGCCAGCAGCCCAACGGGGTTCCTAACCTACGAGCAGTACTTC. Translated: CASSPTGFLTYEQYF.

This chain connects TRBV6-4 to TRBJ2-2; D possibly corresponds to TRBD1 (6 bases). The V gene's germline CDR1 is MRHNA and CDR2 SNTAGT. The CDR3 runs 14 residues. V was clipped by 6 bases and J by 4 bases, with 12 bases between them. This chain's CDR3 is CASRNRASTGELFF. The DNA for the CDR3 is TGTGCCAGCAGAAACAGGGCCAGCACCGGGGAGCTGTTTTTT.

The CDR3 here is CATSNLGFYGYTF. CDR3 nucleotide sequence: TGTGCCACCAGCAACCTGGGGTTCTATGGCTACACCTTC. The V gene is TRBV15, the J gene TRBJ1-2; no definite D call. Trimming pared 4 bases from V and 4 bases from J, leaving 10 bases between. CDR3 length: 13 residues. Germline V lookup: CDR1 LNHNV, CDR2 YYDKDF (reference sequence). Supplemented by reference TRBV15 and TRBJ1-2, the full variable domain reads DAMVIQNPRYQVTQFGKPVTLSCSQTLNHNVMYWYQQKSSQAPKLLFHYYDKDFNNEADTPDNFQSRRPNTSFCFLDIRSPGLGDTAMYLCATSNLGFYGYTFGSGTRLTVV.

The genes are TRBV7-9 and TRBJ2-7; perhaps D is TRBD1 or TRBD2 (6 bases each). V lost 7 bases and J 7 bases, leaving 20 bases between the germline ends. This CDR3 comprises 14 residues. Germline CDR1 SEHNR, CDR2 FQNEAQ (reference sequence). The CDR3 DNA follows: TGTGCCAGCACGGAGGGGGAGTGGCTCGGGGAGCAGTACTTC. Residues: CASTEGEWLGEQYF.

The chain carries TRBV4-3 and TRBJ2-5, with D hard to call. This CDR3 comprises 13 residues. The germline V gene encodes CDR1 LGHNA and CDR2 YSLEER. The V end lost 4 bases, the J end lost 2 bases, and 8 bases lay between the germline ends. The CDR3 sequence is CASSRTRQETQYF. Here the CDR3 DNA reads TGCGCCAGCAGCCGAACGAGACAAGAGACCCAGTACTTC.

The chain has TRBV27 and TRBJ2-7; D may be TRBD2 (6 bases). This CDR3 comprises 12 residues. The germline CDR1 and CDR2 sequences are MNHEY and SMNVEV (reference sequence). The V and J ends lost 9 bases and 3 bases respectively, with 12 bases between them. The CDR3 coding sequence is TGTGCCAGTGGACTAAACATCTACGAGCAGTACTTC. It is translated as CASGLNIYEQYF.

This clone was found once. The chain uses TRBV7-6 and TRBJ2-3; D may be TRBD1 or TRBD2 (5 bases each). CDR3 size: 15 residues. V gave up 0 bases and J gave up 6 bases, with 13 bases separating them. Germline V gene sequence: CDR1 SGHVS, CDR2 FNYEAQ. The CDR3 spells CASSLALWDPDTQYF. The CDR3 DNA sequence: TGTGCCAGCAGCTTAGCGCTGTGGGACCCCGATACGCAGTATTTT.

As regards this clone: At one of its ends the junction is not consistent with the germline gene, which may arise from a read error. The chain links TRBV9 to TRBJ2-3; D may correspond to TRBD1 or TRBD2 (5 bases each). Germline-derived CDR1 and CDR2 are SGDLS and YYNGEE. This CDR3 comprises 15 residues. DNA of the CDR3: TGTGCCAGCAACGTAGGGGACGCAAGCACAGATACGCAGTATTTT. Its protein is CASNVGDASTDTQYF. Full variable domain (outside the CDR3, taken from reference TRBV9 and TRBJ2-3): DSGVTQTPKHLITATGQRVTLRCSPRSGDLSVYWYQQSLDQGLQFLIQYYNGEERAKGNILERFSAQQFPDLHSELNLSSLELGDSALYFCASNVGDASTDTQYFGPGTRLTVL.

V gene TRBV9 combines with J gene TRBJ1-4, with D unclear. V lost 0 bases, J lost 7 bases, and 13 bases lay in between. Germline CDR1 reads SGDLS; CDR2 reads YYNGEE. The CDR3 spans 15 residues. CDR3 nucleotide sequence: TGTGCCAGCAGCGTAGGGGATCACTCGTCTGAAAAACTGTTTTTT. This gives the protein CASSVGDHSSEKLFF. The full variable domain, completed using reference TRBV9 and TRBJ1-4, is DSGVTQTPKHLITATGQRVTLRCSPRSGDLSVYWYQQSLDQGLQFLIQYYNGEERAKGNILERFSAQQFPDLHSELNLSSLELGDSALYFCASSVGDHSSEKLFFGSGTQLSVL.

In its sample, this clone was seen once. The chain recombines TRBV6-5 with TRBJ1-1; no reliable D call. Trimming shortened V by 2 bases and J by 4 bases, and 8 bases separated the two germline ends. The CDR3 is made up of 13 amino acids. The germline gives CDR1 MNHEY, CDR2 SVGAGI. The CDR3 sequence: CASSYRDGTEAFF. DNA of the CDR3: TGTGCCAGCAGTTACAGGGATGGCACTGAAGCTTTCTTT.

The chain links TRBV27 to TRBJ1-2; tentative D call: TRBD1 (5 bases). The CDR3 totals 13 residues. Trimming left V 6 bases short and J 6 bases short, with 14 bases between. The V gene's germline CDR1 is MNHEY and CDR2 SMNVEV (reference sequence). The CDR3 DNA reads TGTGCCAGCAGCCCCGACCACAGGAATGGCTACACCTTC. This encodes CASSPDHRNGYTF.

The chain recombines TRBV10-3 with TRBJ1-4, with D possibly matching TRBD1 (5 bases). CDR1 ENHRY and CDR2 SYGVKD come from the germline V gene. Trimming removed 6 bases from V and 4 bases from J, with 9 bases in between. This CDR3 has 13 amino acids. CDR3 nucleotides: TGTGCCATCAGCCGGGACGGTAATGAAAAACTGTTTTTT. This encodes CAISRDGNEKLFF.

The rearrangement uses TRBV2 and TRBJ2-1; 7 positions agree with TRBD2. CDR1 is SNHLY and CDR2 is FYNNEI in the germline V gene. The CDR3 totals 19 residues. With V trimmed by 6 bases and J by 1 base, 18 bases remained unmatched. CDR3: CASRALRRASGESYNEQFF. As DNA, the CDR3 is TGTGCCAGCAGAGCCCTCCGGCGAGCTAGCGGAGAGTCCTACAATGAGCAGTTCTTC.

The CDR3 DNA is TGTGCCAGCAGGGTAACAGATACGCAGTATTTT. Translating gives CASRVTDTQYF. This sequence joins TRBV12-3 or TRBV12-4 and TRBJ2-3, with no clear D. This CDR3 is built from 11 residues. V lost 6 bases and J 3 bases, leaving 4 bases between the germline ends.

As DNA, the CDR3 is TGTGCCAGCAGTTTAAGTAGCTACAATGAGCAGTTCTTC. Amino acid sequence: CASSLSSYNEQFF. The rearrangement joins TRBV27 to TRBJ2-1; D unclear. The CDR3 spans 13 residues. The germline gives CDR1 MNHEY, CDR2 SMNVEV (reference sequence). Trimming shortened V by 2 bases and J by 3 bases, and 5 bases separated the two germline ends.

The rearrangement uses TRBV6-5 and TRBJ2-7, with TRBD2 matching over 10 bases. This CDR3 has 13 residues. Germline CDR1 is MNHEY and CDR2 is SVGAGI. V gave up 8 bases and J gave up 3 bases; unmatched junction bases: 4. The CDR3 region is CASEREGRYEQYF. For the CDR3, the DNA is TGTGCCAGCGAGCGGGAGGGCCGCTACGAGCAGTACTTC.

The count of this clone is one. The chain couples TRBV12-5 to TRBJ2-1; possible D gene TRBD2, 5 bases. The CDR3 has 17 residues. V dropped 0 bases and J dropped 2 bases, with 14 bases sitting between them. Germline V gives CDR1 LGHNT, CDR2 FRNRAP. The CDR3 region is CASGLVLGRGAYNEQFF. CDR3 DNA sequence: TGTGCTAGTGGTTTGGTACTGGGGAGAGGCGCCTACAATGAGCAGTTCTTC. The full variable domain, in which reference TRBV12-5 and TRBJ2-1 provide the parts outside the CDR3, is DARVTQTPRHKVTEMGQEVTMRCQPILGHNTVFWYRQTMMQGLELLAYFRNRAPLDDSGMPKDRFSAEMPDATLATLKIQPSEPRDSAVYFCASGLVLGRGAYNEQFFGPGTRLTVL.

This clone was counted only a few times. The genes are TRBV6-6 and TRBJ1-5, with TRBD1 identical over 9 bases. V was pared by 3 bases and J by 8 bases, with 5 bases of the junction left unmatched. CDR1 is MNHNY and CDR2 is SVGAGI in the germline V gene (reference sequence). This CDR3 has 14 amino acids. CDR3: CASSYPGQGKPQHF. The CDR3 bases are TGTGCCAGCAGTTATCCCGGACAGGGGAAGCCCCAGCATTTT.

The chain is built from TRBV19 and TRBJ2-1, with D perhaps TRBD1 (6 bases). The CDR3 has 15 amino acids. Trimming stripped 1 base from V and 1 base from J, with 8 bases between. The germline V gene has CDR1 LNHDA and CDR2 SQIVND (reference sequence). CDR3 in DNA: TGTGCCAGTAGTATAGCAACAGGGTCCTACAATGAGCAGTTCTTC. Translation: CASSIATGSYNEQFF.

At least ten counts were recorded for this clone. The CDR3 is CASGTEYEQYF. The CDR3 DNA reads TGCGCCAGCGGGACTGAGTACGAGCAGTACTTC. The gene calls are TRBV10-1 and TRBJ2-7; weak D call: TRBD2 (6 bases). Trimming took off 8 bases at V and 4 bases at J, with 9 bases between the two ends. Germline assignment: CDR1 WNHNN and CDR2 SYGVQD (reference sequence). The CDR3 consists of 11 residues.

This chain connects TRBV9 to TRBJ2-7; possibly TRBD2 for D (5 bases). There are 16 residues in the CDR3. Looked up from germline, CDR1 is SGDLS and CDR2 is YYNGEE. The germline V and J ends were trimmed by 0 bases and 6 bases, with 19 bases remaining between them. CDR3 region: CASSVAVLSGMSEQYF. CDR3 coding DNA: TGTGCCAGCAGCGTAGCCGTCCTCTCGGGGATGAGCGAGCAGTACTTC.

The genes are TRBV5-4 and TRBJ2-1; 7 bases agree with TRBD2. The V segment lost 4 bases and the J segment 5 bases; nucleotides outside the gene matches: 12. This CDR3 has 16 residues. Germline assignment: CDR1 SGHNT and CDR2 YYREEE (reference sequence). CDR3 coding DNA: TGTGCCAGCAGCCCCAGCGGGGCCTTGACGAACAATGAGCAGTTCTTC. This gives the protein CASSPSGALTNNEQFF.

This chain links TRBV25-1 with TRBJ1-2; TRBD1 might be the D (5 bases). The V gene's germline CDR1 is MGHDK and CDR2 SYGVNS. Trimming removed 1 base at V and 2 bases at J, with 11 bases between. There are 15 residues in the CDR3. In nucleotides, the CDR3 is TGTGCCAGCAGTGAATTTGGGGGTCTCAACTATGGCTACACCTTC. The encoded protein is CASSEFGGLNYGYTF.

Points on this clone: Other DNA sequences of this sample code for an identical CDR3. V is TRBV18 and J is TRBJ1-1; TRBD1 aligns across 7 bases. The V segment lost 3 bases and the J segment 4 bases; nucleotides outside the gene matches: 2. This CDR3 contains 13 residues. The germline CDR1 and CDR2 sequences are KGHSH and LQKENI. CDR3: CASSPQGGTEAFF. In DNA, the CDR3 is TGTGCCAGCTCACCCCAGGGGGGCACTGAAGCTTTCTTT.